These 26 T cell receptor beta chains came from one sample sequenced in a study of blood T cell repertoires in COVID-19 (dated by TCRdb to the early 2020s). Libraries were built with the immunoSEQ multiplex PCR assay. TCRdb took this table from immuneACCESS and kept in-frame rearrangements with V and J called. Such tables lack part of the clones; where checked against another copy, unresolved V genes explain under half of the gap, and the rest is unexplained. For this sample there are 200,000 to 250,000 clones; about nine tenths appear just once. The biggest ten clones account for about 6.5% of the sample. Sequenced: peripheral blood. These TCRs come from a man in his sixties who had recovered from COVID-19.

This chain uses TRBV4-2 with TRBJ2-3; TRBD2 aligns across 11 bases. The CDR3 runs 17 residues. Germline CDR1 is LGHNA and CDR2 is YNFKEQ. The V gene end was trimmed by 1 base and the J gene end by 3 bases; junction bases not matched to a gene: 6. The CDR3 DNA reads TGTGCCAGCAGCCAAGCCCCGGGACTAGCGGCAACAGATACGCAGTATTTT. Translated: CASSQAPGLAATDTQYF.

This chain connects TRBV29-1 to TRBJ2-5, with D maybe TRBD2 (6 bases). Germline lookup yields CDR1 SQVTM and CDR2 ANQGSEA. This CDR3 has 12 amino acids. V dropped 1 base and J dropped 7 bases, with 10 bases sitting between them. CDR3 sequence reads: CSVEGPRGTQYF. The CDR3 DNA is TGCAGCGTTGAAGGGCCGCGGGGGACCCAGTACTTC.

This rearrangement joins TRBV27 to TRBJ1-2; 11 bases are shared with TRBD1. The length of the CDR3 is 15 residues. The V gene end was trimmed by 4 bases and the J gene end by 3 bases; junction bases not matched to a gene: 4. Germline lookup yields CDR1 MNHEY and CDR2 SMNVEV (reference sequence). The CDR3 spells CASSSDRGLYYGYTF. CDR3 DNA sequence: TGTGCCAGCAGTTCGGACAGGGGGCTTTACTATGGCTACACCTTC.

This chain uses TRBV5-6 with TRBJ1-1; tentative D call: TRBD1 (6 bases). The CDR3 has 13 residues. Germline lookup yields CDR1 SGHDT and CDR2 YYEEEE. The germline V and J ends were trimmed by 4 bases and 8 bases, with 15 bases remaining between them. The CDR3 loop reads CASSKPNGQEAFF. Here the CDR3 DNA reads TGTGCCAGCAGCAAGCCTAACGGACAGGAAGCTTTCTTT.

CDR3 residues: CASSPSRDLNYEQYF. The CDR3, as DNA: TGTGCCAGCAGTCCAAGCCGGGATTTAAACTACGAGCAGTACTTC. The V call is TRBV27, the J call TRBJ2-7; possible D gene TRBD2, 5 bases. The V gene's germline CDR1 is MNHEY and CDR2 SMNVEV (reference sequence). V gave up 5 bases and J gave up 3 bases, with 17 bases separating them. This CDR3 is built from 15 residues.

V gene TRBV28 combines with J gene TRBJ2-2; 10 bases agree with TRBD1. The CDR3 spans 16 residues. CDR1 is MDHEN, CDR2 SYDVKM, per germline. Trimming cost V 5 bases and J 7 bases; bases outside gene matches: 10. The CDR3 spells CASSPAGTGAIGELFF. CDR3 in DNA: TGTGCCAGCAGTCCTGCCGGGACAGGGGCAATCGGGGAGCTGTTTTTT. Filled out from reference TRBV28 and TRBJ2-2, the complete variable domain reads DVKVTQSSRYLVKRTGEKVFLECVQDMDHENMFWYRQDPGLGLRLIYFSYDVKMKEKGDIPEGYSVSREKKERFSLILESASTNQTSMYLCASSPAGTGAIGELFFGEGSRLTVL.

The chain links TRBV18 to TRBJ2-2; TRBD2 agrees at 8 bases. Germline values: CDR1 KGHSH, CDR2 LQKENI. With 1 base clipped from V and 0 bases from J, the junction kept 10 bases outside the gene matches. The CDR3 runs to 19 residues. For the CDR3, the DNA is TGTGCCAGCTCACCACTGTTAGCGGGGTTTTCCTCGAACACCGGGGAGCTGTTTTTT. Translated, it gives CASSPLLAGFSSNTGELFF.

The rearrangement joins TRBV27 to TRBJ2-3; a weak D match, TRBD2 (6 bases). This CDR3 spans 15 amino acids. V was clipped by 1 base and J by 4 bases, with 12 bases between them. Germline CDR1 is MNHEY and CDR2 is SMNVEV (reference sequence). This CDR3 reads CASSLYPGEPDTQYF. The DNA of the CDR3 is TGTGCCAGCAGTTTATATCCGGGGGAGCCAGATACGCAGTATTTT.

CDR3 nucleotide sequence: TGTGCCAGCAGCGGCAGGACAGGGAGCCTTACAACTAATGAAAAACTGTTTTTT. This translates into CASSGRTGSLTTNEKLFF. V gene TRBV7-9 combines with J gene TRBJ1-4; 8 bases are a match to TRBD1. This CDR3 contains 18 residues. V was clipped by 5 bases and J by 0 bases; unmatched bases: 11. Germline V gives CDR1 SEHNR, CDR2 FQNEAQ (reference sequence).

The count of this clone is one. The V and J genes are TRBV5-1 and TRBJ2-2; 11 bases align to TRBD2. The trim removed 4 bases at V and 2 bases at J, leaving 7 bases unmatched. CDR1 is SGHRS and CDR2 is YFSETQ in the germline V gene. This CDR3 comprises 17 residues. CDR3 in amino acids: CASSTTSGEPNTGELFF. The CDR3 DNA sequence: TGCGCCAGCAGCACGACTAGCGGGGAACCTAACACCGGGGAGCTGTTTTTT.

DNA for the CDR3: TGTGCCAGCAGTTCGACTTCTACCGGGGAGCTGTTTTTT. It translates to CASSSTSTGELFF. The rearrangement uses TRBV28 and TRBJ2-2; D is unresolved. This CDR3 is 13 amino acids long. Trimming pared 4 bases from V and 5 bases from J, leaving 8 bases between. Per germline, CDR1 MDHEN and CDR2 SYDVKM. Together with reference TRBV28 and TRBJ2-2, the CDR3 gives the full variable domain: DVKVTQSSRYLVKRTGEKVFLECVQDMDHENMFWYRQDPGLGLRLIYFSYDVKMKEKGDIPEGYSVSREKKERFSLILESASTNQTSMYLCASSSTSTGELFFGEGSRLTVL.

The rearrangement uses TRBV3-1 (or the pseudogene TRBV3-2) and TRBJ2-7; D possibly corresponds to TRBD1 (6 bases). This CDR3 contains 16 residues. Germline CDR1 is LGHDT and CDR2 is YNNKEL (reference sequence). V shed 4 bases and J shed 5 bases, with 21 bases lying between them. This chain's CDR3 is CASSPLRGGTSNEQYF. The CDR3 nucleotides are TGTGCCAGCAGCCCCCTTCGTGGGGGCACTTCCAACGAGCAGTACTTC.

CDR3 DNA sequence: TGTGCCAGCAGGGGAGGGACAGGGCCTCAGCCCCAGCATTTT. It codes for CASRGGTGPQPQHF. The genes are TRBV6-5 and TRBJ1-5, with 9 bases aligning to TRBD1. Germline CDR1 reads MNHEY; CDR2 reads SVGAGI. The trim removed 6 bases at V and 6 bases at J, leaving 6 bases unmatched. The CDR3 has 14 amino acids.

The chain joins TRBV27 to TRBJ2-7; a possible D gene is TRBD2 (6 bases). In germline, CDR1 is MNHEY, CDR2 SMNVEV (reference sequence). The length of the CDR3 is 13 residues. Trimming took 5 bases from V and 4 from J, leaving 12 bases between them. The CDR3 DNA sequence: TGTGCCAGCAGTCCGGGAGAGGCGTACGAGCAGTACTTC. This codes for CASSPGEAYEQYF.

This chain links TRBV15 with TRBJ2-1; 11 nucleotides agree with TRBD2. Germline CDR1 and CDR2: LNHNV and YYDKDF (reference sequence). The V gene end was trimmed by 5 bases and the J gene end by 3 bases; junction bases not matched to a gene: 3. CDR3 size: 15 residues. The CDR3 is CATSGSGRGYNEQFF. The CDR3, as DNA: TGTGCCACCAGCGGTAGCGGGAGGGGCTACAATGAGCAGTTCTTC.

CDR3 sequence reads: CASTFIQGNRSPLHF. The CDR3 bases are TGTGCCAGCACCTTTATACAGGGAAATAGATCACCCCTCCACTTT. The chain joins TRBV27 to TRBJ1-6, with D maybe TRBD1 (6 bases). Germline values: CDR1 MNHEY, CDR2 SMNVEV (reference sequence). The length of the CDR3 is 15 residues. V lost 7 bases, J lost 10 bases, and 20 bases lay in between.

The CDR3 loop reads CASSQESSRYSYEQYF. CDR3 DNA: TGCGCCAGCAGCCAAGAATCTAGCCGATACTCCTACGAGCAGTACTTC. The rearrangement uses TRBV4-3 and TRBJ2-7, with D perhaps TRBD2 (5 bases). The germline V gene encodes CDR1 LGHNA and CDR2 YSLEER. Trimming stripped 0 bases from V and 0 bases from J, with 12 bases between. CDR3 length: 16 amino acids.

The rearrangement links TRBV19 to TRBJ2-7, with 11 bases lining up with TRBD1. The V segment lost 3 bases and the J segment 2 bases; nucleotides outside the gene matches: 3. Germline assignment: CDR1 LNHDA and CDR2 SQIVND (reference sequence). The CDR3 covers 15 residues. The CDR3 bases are TGTGCCAGTAGTATCAGGGACAGGGGGGCCTACGAGCAGTACTTC. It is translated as CASSIRDRGAYEQYF. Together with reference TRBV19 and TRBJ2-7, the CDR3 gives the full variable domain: DGGITQSPKYLFRKEGQNVTLSCEQNLNHDAMYWYRQDPGQGLRLIYYSQIVNDFQKGDIAEGYSVSREKKESFPLTVTSAQKNPTAFYLCASSIRDRGAYEQYFGPGTRLTVT.

Here the CDR3 reads CASKRGAGTEAFF. The CDR3 nucleotides are TGTGCCAGTAAGCGGGGGGCGGGAACTGAAGCTTTCTTT. The rearrangement links TRBV19 to TRBJ1-1; weak D call: TRBD1 (6 bases). V lost 7 bases and J 5 bases, leaving 14 bases between the germline ends. CDR3 length equals 13 residues. Germline V CDR1 and CDR2: LNHDA, SQIVND (reference sequence).

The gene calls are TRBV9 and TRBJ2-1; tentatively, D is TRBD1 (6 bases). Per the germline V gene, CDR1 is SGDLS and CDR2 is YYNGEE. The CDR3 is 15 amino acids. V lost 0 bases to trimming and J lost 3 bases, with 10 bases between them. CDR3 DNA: TGTGCCAGCAGCGTAGATGGACAGAACTACAATGAGCAGTTCTTC. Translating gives CASSVDGQNYNEQFF.

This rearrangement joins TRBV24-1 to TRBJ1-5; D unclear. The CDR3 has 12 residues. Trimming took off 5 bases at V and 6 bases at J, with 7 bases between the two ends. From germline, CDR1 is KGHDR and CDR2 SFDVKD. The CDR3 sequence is CATSAGGQPQHF. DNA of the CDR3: TGTGCCACCAGTGCGGGAGGTCAGCCCCAGCATTTT.

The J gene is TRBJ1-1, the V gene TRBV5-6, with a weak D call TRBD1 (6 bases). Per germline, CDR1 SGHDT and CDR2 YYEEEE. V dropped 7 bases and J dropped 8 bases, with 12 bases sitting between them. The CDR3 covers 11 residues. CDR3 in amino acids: CASGITGEAFF. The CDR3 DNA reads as TGTGCCAGCGGCATTACAGGGGAAGCTTTCTTT. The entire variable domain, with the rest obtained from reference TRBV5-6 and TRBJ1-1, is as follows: DAGVTQSPTHLIKTRGQQVTLRCSPKSGHDTVSWYQQALGQGPQFIFQYYEEEERQRGNFPDRFSGHQFPNYSSELNVNALLLGDSALYLCASGITGEAFFGQGTRLTVV.

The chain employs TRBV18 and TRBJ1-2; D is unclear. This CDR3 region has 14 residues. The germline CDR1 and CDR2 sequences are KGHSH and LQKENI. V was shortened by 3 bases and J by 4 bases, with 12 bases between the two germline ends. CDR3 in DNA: TGTGCCAGCTCACCCACGCAGGTTATCTATGGCTACACCTTC. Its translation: CASSPTQVIYGYTF.

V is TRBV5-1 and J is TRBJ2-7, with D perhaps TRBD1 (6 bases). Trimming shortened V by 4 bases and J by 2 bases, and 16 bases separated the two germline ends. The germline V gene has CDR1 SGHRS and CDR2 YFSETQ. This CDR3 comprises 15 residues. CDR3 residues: CASSGRTDLTYEQYF. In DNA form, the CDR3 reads TGCGCCAGCAGCGGACGGACAGACTTAACCTACGAGCAGTACTTC. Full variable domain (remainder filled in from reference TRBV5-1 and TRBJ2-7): KAGVTQTPRYLIKTRGQQVTLSCSPISGHRSVSWYQQTPGQGLQFLFEYFSETQRNKGNFPGRFSGRQFSNSRSEMNVSTLELGDSALYLCASSGRTDLTYEQYFGPGTRLTVT.

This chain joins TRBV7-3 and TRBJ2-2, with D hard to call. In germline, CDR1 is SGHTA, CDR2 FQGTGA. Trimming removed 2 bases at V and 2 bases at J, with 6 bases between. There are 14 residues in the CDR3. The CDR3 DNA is TGTGCCAGCAGCTTACTTACTAACACCGGGGAGCTGTTTTTT. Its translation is CASSLLTNTGELFF.

The chain's CDR3 is CASSPQGAIDYGYTF. The DNA for the CDR3 is TGTGCCAGCTCACCCCAGGGGGCGATTGACTATGGCTACACCTTC. This sequence joins TRBV18 and TRBJ1-2, with 8 nucleotides matching TRBD1. The junction had 6 bases not matched to a gene; V was cut back by 3 bases and J by 3 bases. In germline, CDR1 is KGHSH, CDR2 LQKENI. CDR3 length: 15 amino acids. Using reference TRBV18 and TRBJ1-2 for the parts outside the CDR3, the full variable domain is NAGVMQNPRHLVRRRGQEARLRCSPMKGHSHVYWYRQLPEEGLKFMVYLQKENIIDESGMPKERFSAEFPKEGPSILRIQQVVRGDSAAYFCASSPQGAIDYGYTFGSGTRLTVV.